Shown below are 32 T cell receptor beta chains from a single sample sequenced in a study of metastatic and nonmetastatic thyroid tumors. No treatment of any kind had been given to any patient before thyroid surgery. TCRdb re-clonotyped the PCR reads via MiXCR. The sample includes about 12,000 clones, around 10% of them seen just once. The sample was blood. These receptors originate from a female donor with papillary thyroid cancer or a benign thyroid nodule (not recorded which). Some clones in this sample may be carry-over from other donors' samples.

On this clone itself: This may stem from a read error, because a much larger clone lies one nucleotide away. Without the conserved terminal phenylalanine or tryptophan, this CDR3 likely stems from a read error. This chain links TRBV18 with TRBJ2-1, with 11 bases lining up with TRBD2. Germline V gene data show CDR1 as KGHSH and CDR2 as LQKENI. The CDR3 totals 15 residues. The V segment lost 3 bases and the J segment 6 bases; nucleotides outside the gene matches: 4. The CDR3 nucleotides are TGTGCCAGCTCACCCATAGCGGGGGGGCTCAATGAGCAGTTCTCC. Amino acid sequence: CASSPIAGGLNEQFS.

This clone has ten or more counts. The gene calls are TRBV20-1 and TRBJ2-3; 9 positions agree with TRBD2. From germline, CDR1 is DFQATT and CDR2 SNEGSKA (reference sequence). The CDR3 loop spans 13 amino acids. The V and J ends lost 6 bases and 7 bases, in that order; junction bases with no gene match: 8. CDR3 sequence (DNA): TGCAGTGCCCATCCTAGCGGGGCGAATACGCAGTATTTT. It yields the protein CSAHPSGANTQYF.

DNA for the CDR3: TGCGCCAGCAGCCCCCTACCGGACAGGGTCACTGAAGCTTTCTTT. Its protein is CASSPLPDRVTEAFF. V usage is TRBV4-3 and J usage is TRBJ1-1; 8 positions agree with TRBD1. The CDR3 is made up of 15 amino acids. From germline, CDR1 is LGHNA and CDR2 YSLEER. The V gene end was trimmed by 4 bases and the J gene end by 4 bases; junction bases not matched to a gene: 8.

This clone was observed at least ten times. The CDR3 spells CASTRSHGDSSYNSPLHF. The CDR3 DNA sequence: TGTGCCAGTACAAGGAGCCACGGCGATAGCTCCTATAATTCACCCCTCCACTTT. The V call is TRBV19, the J call TRBJ1-6; no firm D call. Germline loops: CDR1 LNHDA, CDR2 SQIVND (reference sequence). The CDR3 has 18 residues. The ends were cut back, 7 bases at V and 0 bases at J, with 19 bases in the middle.

Many counts were recorded for this clone. V gene TRBV11-2 combines with J gene TRBJ1-2; 10 nucleotides align to TRBD1. V shed 6 bases and J 2 bases; nucleotides not matched to a gene: 6. Germline V lookup: CDR1 SGHAT, CDR2 FQNNGV. This CDR3 contains 15 residues. The CDR3 region is CASRPRTGGNYGYTF. CDR3 nucleotides: TGTGCCAGCAGACCTAGGACAGGGGGGAACTATGGCTACACCTTC.

In its sample, this clone is medium-sized. The rearrangement uses TRBV10-3 and TRBJ2-7; TRBD1 is a possible D gene (6 bases). The CDR3 extends over 14 amino acids. Germline V CDR1 and CDR2: ENHRY, SYGVKD. V was trimmed by 0 bases and J by 5 bases, leaving 11 bases between them. The DNA for the CDR3 is TGTGCCATCAGTGAGTCCACAGGGAAGGACGAGCAGTACTTC. Protein: CAISESTGKDEQYF.

This clone was recorded many times. V is TRBV3-1 and J is TRBJ2-5, with D hard to call. Germline CDR1 is LGHDT and CDR2 is YNNKEL (reference sequence). The CDR3 has 13 amino acids. V was trimmed by 5 bases and J by 3 bases, leaving 10 bases between them. CDR3 residues: CASSSDPEETQYF. In DNA, the CDR3 is TGTGCCAGCAGCTCTGACCCCGAAGAGACCCAGTACTTC.

This clone is judged medium-sized. This chain links TRBV28 with TRBJ2-1, with D tentatively TRBD1 or TRBD2 (5 bases each). CDR1 is MDHEN and CDR2 is SYDVKM in the germline V gene. Between the trimmed V and J ends, which lost 3 bases and 7 bases, there was a span of 7 bases. The CDR3 loop spans 12 amino acids. The CDR3 DNA sequence: TGTGCCAGCAGTTTCGAGGGGAATGAGCAGTTCTTC. Translation: CASSFEGNEQFF.

In this sample, this clone turned up many times. The chain joins TRBV28 to TRBJ1-2; D possibly corresponds to TRBD1 (6 bases). The CDR3 totals 13 residues. Per germline, CDR1 MDHEN and CDR2 SYDVKM. V was shortened by 2 bases and J by 6 bases, with 10 bases between the two germline ends. The CDR3 nucleotides are TGTGCCAGCAGTTTAAGGACAGCGGATGGCTACACCTTC. Protein product: CASSLRTADGYTF.

Ten or more counts support this clone. The chain uses TRBV6-1 and TRBJ2-5; 14 nucleotides line up with TRBD2. V dropped 6 bases and J dropped 2; count of bases not matched to a gene: 8. The germline V gene encodes CDR1 MNHNS and CDR2 SASEGT. CDR3 length equals 17 residues. Here the CDR3 reads CASRRGLAGESQETQYF. CDR3 DNA: TGTGCCAGCAGGAGGGGACTAGCGGGAGAATCGCAAGAGACCCAGTACTTC.

This clone was counted ten times or more. The chain uses TRBV19 and TRBJ2-1; 15 bases line up with TRBD2. The germline V gene encodes CDR1 LNHDA and CDR2 SQIVND (reference sequence). J gave up 7 bases and V 6 bases, and 7 bases lay outside the gene matches. The CDR3 loop spans 16 amino acids. CDR3 sequence reads: CASRQPGLAGGNEQFF. Written as DNA, the CDR3 is TGTGCCAGTAGGCAACCGGGACTAGCGGGGGGAAATGAGCAGTTCTTC.

This clone was detected many times. The V call is TRBV19, the J call TRBJ1-5; possible D gene TRBD1, 6 bases. CDR1 LNHDA and CDR2 SQIVND come from the germline V gene (reference sequence). The CDR3 covers 15 residues. V dropped 4 bases and J dropped 4 bases, with 14 bases sitting between them. Here the CDR3 reads CASSRGQGINQPQHF. DNA for the CDR3: TGTGCCAGTAGTAGAGGGCAGGGGATTAATCAGCCCCAGCATTTT.

On this clone itself: A much larger clone differs from this one at a single base, so this may be a read error. This chain links TRBV5-1 with TRBJ2-7, with D maybe TRBD2 (5 bases). The germline CDR1 and CDR2 sequences are SGHRS and YFSETQ. The CDR3 runs to 14 residues. CDR3 sequence reads: CASRIETDSCEQYF. The CDR3 DNA reads as TGCGCCAGCAGGATCGAGACGGACTCCTGCGAGCAGTACTTC.

The chain joins TRBV5-1 to TRBJ1-1; D is undetermined. CDR1 and CDR2 from the germline V gene are SGHRS and YFSETQ. The length of the CDR3 is 14 residues. V was cut by 4 bases and J by 3 bases, with 13 bases left in between. CDR3: CASSPGVADTEAFF. The CDR3 DNA reads as TGCGCCAGCAGCCCCGGGGTGGCGGACACTGAAGCTTTCTTT.

V usage is TRBV20-1 and J usage is TRBJ1-4; D is perhaps TRBD1 (6 bases). V was trimmed by 5 bases and J by 5 bases, leaving 15 bases between them. The CDR3 loop spans 14 amino acids. Germline CDR1 DFQATT, CDR2 SNEGSKA (reference sequence). The CDR3 sequence is CSARVRGKNEKLFF. For the CDR3, the DNA is TGCAGTGCTCGCGTCAGGGGAAAAAATGAAAAACTGTTTTTT.

The table lists this clone with many counts. The V gene is TRBV20-1, the J gene TRBJ1-5; D possibly corresponds to TRBD1 (6 bases). CDR3 size: 16 residues. Germline V gives CDR1 DFQATT, CDR2 SNEGSKA (reference sequence). Trimming removed 0 bases at V and 4 bases at J, with 16 bases between. CDR3: CSARDLQKGGNQPQHF. CDR3 DNA: TGCAGTGCTAGAGATCTGCAGAAGGGGGGAAATCAGCCCCAGCATTTT.

A note on this clone: The junction does not match germline at one end; this may be a read error. The rearrangement uses TRBV6-4 and TRBJ1-2; D might be TRBD1 (6 bases). The CDR3 consists of 15 residues. Germline values: CDR1 MRHNA, CDR2 SNTAGT. The CDR3 DNA sequence: TGTCCCAGCAGTGAAGCAGGGGCACAAAACTATGGCTACACCTTC. Residues: CPSSEAGAQNYGYTF.

There are many counts of this clone. V is TRBV30 and J is TRBJ1-1, with 7 bases matching TRBD1. V lost 4 bases, J lost 11 bases, and 7 bases stayed unmatched. This CDR3 has 11 amino acids. Germline V gene data show CDR1 as GTSNPN and CDR2 as SVGIG (reference sequence). The CDR3 nucleotides are TGTGCCTGGAACCAAGGGGGCTCGGCTTTCTTT. Translated, it gives CAWNQGGSAFF.

A remark on this clone: A junction boundary mismatches the germline segment, possibly from a read error. The same CDR3 can be traced to other DNA sequences in this sample. The V call is TRBV27, the J call TRBJ2-7, with TRBD1 matching 7 bases. In germline, CDR1 is MNHEY, CDR2 SMNVEV (reference sequence). CDR3 length: 14 amino acids. CDR3 protein: CASNLRQGPYEQYF. As DNA, the CDR3 is TGCGCCAGCAACTTAAGACAGGGCCCCTACGAGCAGTACTTC.

Within the sample, this clone is medium-sized. V gene TRBV28 combines with J gene TRBJ1-5, with D maybe TRBD1 (5 bases). Trimming took 7 bases from V and 1 from J, leaving 17 bases between them. CDR3 length: 16 amino acids. In germline, CDR1 is MDHEN, CDR2 SYDVKM. CDR3 protein: CASNRRDLISNQPQHF. The CDR3, as DNA: TGTGCCAGCAATCGACGGGACTTAATAAGCAATCAGCCCCAGCATTTT.

At least ten counts were recorded for this clone. The J gene is TRBJ2-5, the V gene TRBV30, with D tentatively TRBD2 (5 bases). In germline, CDR1 is GTSNPN, CDR2 SVGIG (reference sequence). The CDR3 runs to 15 residues. V lost 4 bases to trimming and J lost 7 bases, with 22 bases between them. CDR3 coding DNA: TGTGCCTGGAAACCCTTAATGACTAACTCAGGGACCCAGTACTTC. Translation gives CAWKPLMTNSGTQYF.

The table lists this clone with a few counts. One end of the junction is discordant with germline, which a read error may explain. V usage is TRBV6-1 and J usage is TRBJ1-2; D is uncertain. This CDR3 has 14 amino acids. The germline V gene encodes CDR1 MNHNS and CDR2 SASEGT. The chain's CDR3 is CASSSTAQALGYTF. DNA of the CDR3: TGCGCCAGCAGTTCGACGGCTCAGGCACTTGGCTACACCTTC.

The table lists this clone with many counts. This chain links TRBV5-1 with TRBJ2-1; D gene uncertain. The CDR3 sequence is 17 residues long. The germline gives CDR1 SGHRS, CDR2 YFSETQ. Between the trimmed V and J ends, which lost 1 base and 0 bases, there was a span of 14 bases. This chain's CDR3 is CASSLRAQTASYNEQFF. The CDR3 DNA reads as TGCGCCAGCAGCTTGCGTGCCCAGACCGCCTCCTACAATGAGCAGTTCTTC.

This clone was seen many times. CDR3 residues: CASSYSGRGLQYF. The CDR3 DNA sequence: TGTGCCAGCAGTTACTCAGGGCGCGGACTCCAGTATTTT. The rearrangement links TRBV6-2 or TRBV6-3 to TRBJ2-3; D is perhaps TRBD2 (5 bases). Looked up from germline, CDR1 is MNHEY and CDR2 is SVGEGT. The CDR3 contains 13 residues. V was clipped by 0 bases and J by 12 bases, with 13 bases between them.

This clone has ten or more counts. The rearrangement links TRBV7-9 to TRBJ2-2; D is possibly TRBD1 (5 bases). Germline CDR1 and CDR2: SEHNR and FQNEAQ (reference sequence). V was shortened by 5 bases and J by 4 bases, with 11 bases between the two germline ends. The CDR3 has 14 amino acids. This chain's CDR3 is CASSPQAATGELFF. CDR3 nucleotides: TGTGCCAGCAGCCCACAGGCTGCCACCGGGGAGCTGTTTTTT.

This clone has ten or more counts. The V call is TRBV18, the J call TRBJ1-1; no reliable D call. This CDR3 region has 13 residues. Germline-derived CDR1 and CDR2 are KGHSH and LQKENI. Trimming removed 1 base at V and 5 bases at J, with 8 bases between. CDR3 DNA: TGTGCCAGCTCACCACAAACGCGAACTGAAGCTTTCTTT. It translates to CASSPQTRTEAFF.

This clone was seen more than once but under ten times. The CDR3 loop reads CASSYPPRPELGIQYF. CDR3 DNA: TGTGCCAGCTCCTACCCCCCCCGACCCGAACTAGGCATTCAGTACTTC. The chain is built from TRBV3-1 and TRBJ2-4, with D maybe TRBD2 (5 bases). CDR1 and CDR2 (germline): LGHDT, YNNKEL (reference sequence). The CDR3 has 16 residues. V gave up 8 bases and J gave up 9 bases, with 26 bases separating them.

This clone was counted at least ten times. The J gene is TRBJ2-3, the V gene TRBV20-1; D unresolved. The length of the CDR3 is 10 residues. Germline V CDR1 and CDR2: DFQATT, SNEGSKA (reference sequence). The V end lost 3 bases, the J end lost 8 bases, and 6 bases lay between the germline ends. CDR3 DNA sequence: TGCAGTGCTAGGAAGGGTACGCAGTATTTT. It specifies CSARKGTQYF.

This clone was detected many times. The chain couples TRBV10-2 to TRBJ1-6; 8 bases line up with TRBD1. This CDR3 is built from 15 residues. Germline V lookup: CDR1 WSHSY, CDR2 SAAADI. V gave up 6 bases and J gave up 7 bases; unmatched junction bases: 8. CDR3 nucleotides: TGCGCCAGCAGACCTAGGACAGGGTTAAATTCACCCCTCCACTTT. Its translation is CASRPRTGLNSPLHF.

About this clone: One base away lies a much larger clone, so this may be a sequencing read error. Other nucleotide sequences from this sample produce the same CDR3. The rearrangement joins TRBV7-3 to TRBJ2-5, with TRBD2 matching 7 bases. Trimming took 2 bases from V and 5 from J; bases not matched to a gene: 11. The germline V gene encodes CDR1 SGHTA and CDR2 FQGTGA. The CDR3 loop spans 16 amino acids. This CDR3 is CASSLLPGGPFETQYF. In DNA, the CDR3 is TGTGCCAGCAGCTTACTACCGGGGGGTCCGTTTGAGACCCAGTACTTC.

This chain connects TRBV27 to TRBJ1-6; possible D gene TRBD1, 5 bases. The germline gives CDR1 MNHEY, CDR2 SMNVEV (reference sequence). The CDR3 has 11 residues. Trimming pared 5 bases from V and 12 bases from J, leaving 8 bases between. In nucleotides, the CDR3 is TGTGCCAGCAGTGGGGGAGGACCCCTCCACTTT. Translating gives CASSGGGPLHF.

Comments on this clone: This may be a read error: a much more frequent sequence differs by one nucleotide. The gene calls are TRBV29-1 and TRBJ2-5, with D tentatively TRBD1 or TRBD2 (6 bases each). From germline, CDR1 is SQVTM and CDR2 ANQGSEA. The V end lost 7 bases, the J end lost 5 bases, and 20 bases lay between the germline ends. CDR3 length: 14 amino acids. DNA for the CDR3: TGCAGCGCGGCGGGCGGGGTAAGGGGGGAGACCCAGTACTTC. It yields the protein CSAAGGVRGETQYF.